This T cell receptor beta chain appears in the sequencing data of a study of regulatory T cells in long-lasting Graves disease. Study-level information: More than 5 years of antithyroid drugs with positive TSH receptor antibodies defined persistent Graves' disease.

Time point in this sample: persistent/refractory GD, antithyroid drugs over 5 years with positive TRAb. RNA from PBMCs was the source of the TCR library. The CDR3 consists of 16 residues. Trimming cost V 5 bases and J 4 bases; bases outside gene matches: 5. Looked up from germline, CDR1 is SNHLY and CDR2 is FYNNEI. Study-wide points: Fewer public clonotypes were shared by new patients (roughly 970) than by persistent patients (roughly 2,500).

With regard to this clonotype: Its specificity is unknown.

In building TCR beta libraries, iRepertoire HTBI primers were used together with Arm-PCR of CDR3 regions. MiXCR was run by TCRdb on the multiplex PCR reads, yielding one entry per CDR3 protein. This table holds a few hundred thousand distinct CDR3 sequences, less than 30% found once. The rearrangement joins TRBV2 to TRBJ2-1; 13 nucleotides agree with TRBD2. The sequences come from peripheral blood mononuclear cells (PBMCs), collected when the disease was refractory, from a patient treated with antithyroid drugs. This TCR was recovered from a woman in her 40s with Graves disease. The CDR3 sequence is CASSPGLAGQYNEQFF. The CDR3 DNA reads TGTGCCAGCAGTCCGGGACTAGCGGGACAATACAATGAGCAGTTCTTC.